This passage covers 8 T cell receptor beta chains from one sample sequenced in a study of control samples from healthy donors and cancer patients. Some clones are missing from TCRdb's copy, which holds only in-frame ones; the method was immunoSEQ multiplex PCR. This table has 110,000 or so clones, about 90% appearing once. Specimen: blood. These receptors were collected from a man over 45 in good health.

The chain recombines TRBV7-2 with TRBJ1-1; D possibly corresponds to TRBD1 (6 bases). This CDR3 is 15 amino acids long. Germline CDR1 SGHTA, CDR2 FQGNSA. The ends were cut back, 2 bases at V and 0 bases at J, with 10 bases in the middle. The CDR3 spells CASSLRGDMNTEAFF. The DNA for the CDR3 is TGTGCCAGCAGCTTACGAGGGGACATGAACACTGAAGCTTTCTTT.

The CDR3 region has the DNA TGTGCCATCAGCGGCGAGCCGTTAACCGGGACCCTCGGTGGCTACACCTTC. It specifies CAISGEPLTGTLGGYTF. The genes are TRBV10-3 and TRBJ1-2, with D perhaps TRBD1 (5 bases). Between the trimmed V and J ends, which lost 6 bases and 7 bases, there was a span of 27 bases. Germline assignment: CDR1 ENHRY and CDR2 SYGVKD. The CDR3 is 17 residues long.

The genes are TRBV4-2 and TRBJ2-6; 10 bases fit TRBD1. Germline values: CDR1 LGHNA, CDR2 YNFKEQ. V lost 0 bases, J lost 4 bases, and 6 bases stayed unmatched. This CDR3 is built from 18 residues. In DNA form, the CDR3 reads TGTGCCAGCAGCCAAGAATGGGGACAGGGGTCGGGGGCCAACGTCCTGACTTTC. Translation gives CASSQEWGQGSGANVLTF.

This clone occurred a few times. The CDR3 nucleotides read TGTGCCAGCAGTTTTCGTCCCCCGGGACAGGGAGTGAACACTGAAGCTTTCTTT. Its translation: CASSFRPPGQGVNTEAFF. J is TRBJ1-1 and V is TRBV27, with 9 positions matching TRBD1. Looked up from germline, CDR1 is MNHEY and CDR2 is SMNVEV (reference sequence). This CDR3 spans 18 amino acids. The V gene end was trimmed by 3 bases and the J gene end by 0 bases; junction bases not matched to a gene: 11.

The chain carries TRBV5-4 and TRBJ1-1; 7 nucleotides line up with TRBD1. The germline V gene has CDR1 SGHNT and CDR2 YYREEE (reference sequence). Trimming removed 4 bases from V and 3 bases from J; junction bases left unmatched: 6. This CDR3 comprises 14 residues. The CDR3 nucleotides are TGTGCCAGCAGCGCAGACAGGGCGTACACTGAAGCTTTCTTT. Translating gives CASSADRAYTEAFF.

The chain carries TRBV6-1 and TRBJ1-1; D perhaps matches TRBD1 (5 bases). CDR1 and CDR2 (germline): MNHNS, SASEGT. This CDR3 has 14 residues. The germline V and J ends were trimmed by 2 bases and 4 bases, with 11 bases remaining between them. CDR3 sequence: CASSEPGRATEAFF. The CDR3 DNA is TGTGCCAGCAGTGAACCCGGCAGGGCCACTGAAGCTTTCTTT.

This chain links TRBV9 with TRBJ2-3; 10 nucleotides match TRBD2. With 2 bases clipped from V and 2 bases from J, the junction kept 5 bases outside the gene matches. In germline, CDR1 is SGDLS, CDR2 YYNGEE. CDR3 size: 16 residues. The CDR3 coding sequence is TGTGCCAGCAGCGTGGCTAGCGGGGGCCCCACAGATACGCAGTATTTT. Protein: CASSVASGGPTDTQYF.

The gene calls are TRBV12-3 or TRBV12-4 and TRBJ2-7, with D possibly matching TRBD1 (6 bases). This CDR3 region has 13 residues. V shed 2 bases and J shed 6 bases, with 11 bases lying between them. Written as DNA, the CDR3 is TGTGCCAGCAGTTTAAACAGGGCGGGCGAGCAGTACTTC. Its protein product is CASSLNRAGEQYF.